This is a list of T cell receptor beta chains from one sample in a study of blood T cell repertoires in COVID-19. TCRdb's table, derived via immunoSEQ multiplex PCR, lists solely in-frame clones and lacks some. The sample lists more than 95,000 clones; around 70% were seen once. Sequenced material: peripheral blood. The receptors originated from a man older than 75 with COVID-19, enrolled during active disease. Both conserved end residues are part of each CDR3. A D gene is named only where the DNA matches it firmly. Not every row has a clone size; where given, it reads once, few, many or a size class.

d_gene: TRBD2; len: 20; j_gene: TRBJ2-1; abundance: -; v_gene: TRBV12-5; CDR3nt: TGTGCTAGTGGTTTGGTATGGGAAGGAGGTACACTAGCGGAACGTAATGAGCAGTTCTTC; CDR3aa: CASGLVWEGGTLAERNEQFF
d_gene: -; len: 15; j_gene: TRBJ1-3; abundance: few; v_gene: TRBV19; CDR3nt: TGTGCCAGTAGTACGACAGGTTCCACTGGAAACACCATATATTTT; CDR3aa: CASSTTGSTGNTIYF
d_gene: TRBD2; len: 19; j_gene: TRBJ2-2; abundance: few; v_gene: TRBV7-3; CDR3nt: TGTGCCAGCAGCGCTAGGCCTAGCGGGAGGGTTGCGAACACCGGGGAGCTGTTTTTT; CDR3aa: CASSARPSGRVANTGELFF
d_gene: -; len: 17; j_gene: TRBJ2-7; abundance: -; v_gene: TRBV7-7; CDR3nt: TGTGCTAGCAGCTTAGGTGAAATCGGGCAGGGAAATTACGAGCAGTACTTC; CDR3aa: CASSLGEIGQGNYEQYF
d_gene: -; len: 14; j_gene: TRBJ1-2; abundance: -; v_gene: TRBV28; CDR3nt: TGTGCCAGCAGTTACGGACAGCCGGGCGATGGCTACACCTTC; CDR3aa: CASSYGQPGDGYTF
d_gene: -; len: 15; j_gene: TRBJ2-1; abundance: -; v_gene: TRBV7-6; CDR3nt: TGTGCCAGCAGCTTAGCACAGGGTACTCACAATGAGCAGTTCTTC; CDR3aa: CASSLAQGTHNEQFF
d_gene: -; len: 11; j_gene: TRBJ1-1; abundance: once; v_gene: TRBV27; CDR3nt: TGTGCCAGCAGGGCAGGGGCTGAAGCTTTCTTT; CDR3aa: CASRAGAEAFF
d_gene: -; len: 14; j_gene: TRBJ1-3; abundance: -; v_gene: TRBV2; CDR3nt: TGTGCCAGCAAATTAACAAACTCTGGAAACACCATATATTTT; CDR3aa: CASKLTNSGNTIYF
d_gene: TRBD1; len: 17; j_gene: TRBJ2-7; abundance: -; v_gene: TRBV4-1; CDR3nt: TGCGCCAGCAGCCAAGATCACCGGACAGGGAAGGTGTACGAGCAGTACTTC; CDR3aa: CASSQDHRTGKVYEQYF
d_gene: -; len: 16; j_gene: TRBJ2-7; abundance: -; v_gene: TRBV10-3; CDR3nt: TGTGCCATCAGTGAGTCCCTCAGGGGGGAGAACTACGAGCAGTACTTC; CDR3aa: CAISESLRGENYEQYF
d_gene: TRBD2; len: 16; j_gene: TRBJ2-3; abundance: -; v_gene: TRBV28; CDR3nt: TGTGCCAGCAGTGGTTGGACTAGCGGGAGTAGGGATACGCAGTATTTT; CDR3aa: CASSGWTSGSRDTQYF
d_gene: -; len: 15; j_gene: TRBJ1-1; abundance: few; v_gene: TRBV19; CDR3nt: TGTGCCAGTAGTCCGCCCTACTCGGGAAGCACTGAAGCTTTCTTT; CDR3aa: CASSPPYSGSTEAFF
d_gene: TRBD1; len: 16; j_gene: TRBJ1-1; abundance: -; v_gene: TRBV2; CDR3nt: TGTGCCAGCAGTGAGTTGGGGACAGGGGGGAGCACTGAAGCTTTCTTT; CDR3aa: CASSELGTGGSTEAFF
d_gene: -; len: 14; j_gene: TRBJ2-5; abundance: -; v_gene: TRBV6-6; CDR3nt: TGTGCCAGCAGTTCCCCGGGTCATCAAGAGACCCAGTACTTC; CDR3aa: CASSSPGHQETQYF
d_gene: -; len: 16; j_gene: TRBJ1-2; abundance: -; v_gene: TRBV28; CDR3nt: TGTGCCAGCAGTTTATCTTGGGACACCTCTAACTATGGCTACACCTTC; CDR3aa: CASSLSWDTSNYGYTF
d_gene: -; len: 16; j_gene: TRBJ2-2; abundance: many; v_gene: TRBV7-9; CDR3nt: TGTGCCAGCAGCTTAGTCGGGAGATTCAACACCGGGGAGCTGTTTTTT; CDR3aa: CASSLVGRFNTGELFF
d_gene: TRBD1; len: 14; j_gene: TRBJ2-7; abundance: once; v_gene: TRBV7-9; CDR3nt: TGTGCCAGCAGCTCTAGACAGGGGTCGTACGAGCAGTACTTC; CDR3aa: CASSSRQGSYEQYF
d_gene: TRBD2; len: 14; j_gene: TRBJ2-7; abundance: few; v_gene: TRBV2; CDR3nt: TGTGCCAGCAGTGAATGGGGTAGCGGGTACGAGCAGTACTTC; CDR3aa: CASSEWGSGYEQYF
d_gene: TRBD2; len: 16; j_gene: TRBJ2-1; abundance: -; v_gene: TRBV5-1; CDR3nt: TGCGCCAGCAGCCAGCAACACGGGACTACTTACAATGAGCAGTTCTTC; CDR3aa: CASSQQHGTTYNEQFF
d_gene: -; len: 14; j_gene: TRBJ1-2; abundance: -; v_gene: TRBV29-1; CDR3nt: TGCAGCGTTCCGTCAGGAAAATACACGGGGGGCTACACCTTC; CDR3aa: CSVPSGKYTGGYTF
d_gene: TRBD2; len: 17; j_gene: TRBJ2-2; abundance: -; v_gene: TRBV3-1/TRBV3-2; CDR3nt: TGTGCCAGCAGCCAAGATGGACTAGCGGGAGAAACCGGGGAGCTGTTTTTT; CDR3aa: CASSQDGLAGETGELFF
d_gene: TRBD1; len: 13; j_gene: TRBJ1-5; abundance: -; v_gene: TRBV12-3/TRBV12-4; CDR3nt: TGTGCCAGCAGCCTAACAGGGGAAGGGTCCCAGCATTTT; CDR3aa: CASSLTGEGSQHF
d_gene: TRBD1; len: 15; j_gene: TRBJ1-6; abundance: -; v_gene: TRBV9; CDR3nt: TGTGCCAGCAGCACTCGGACAGGGTGGGATTCACCCCTCCACTTT; CDR3aa: CASSTRTGWDSPLHF